The 12 T cell receptor beta chains listed next were all sequenced from one sample in a study of blood T cell repertoires in COVID-19. Clones were sequenced by immunoSEQ multiplex PCR, and TCRdb holds only the in-frame ones, with some missing. The sample records around 290,000 clones, 70% to 90% being singletons. The specimen was peripheral blood. Receptor source: a woman aged 65 to 85 with COVID-19, enrolled during active disease.

J is TRBJ2-1 and V is TRBV7-9; 9 bases map to TRBD1. This CDR3 contains 16 residues. J lost 6 bases, V lost 2 bases, and 8 bases had no gene match. Germline values: CDR1 SEHNR, CDR2 FQNEAQ (reference sequence). The CDR3 loop is CASSLLTGGDRNEQFF. The CDR3 coding sequence is TGTGCCAGCAGCTTACTGACAGGGGGGGACCGCAATGAGCAGTTCTTC. Filled out from reference TRBV7-9 and TRBJ2-1, the complete variable domain reads DTGVSQNPRHKITKRGQNVTFRCDPISEHNRLYWYRQTLGQGPEFLTYFQNEAQLEKSRLLSDRFSAERPKGSFSTLEIQRTEQGDSAMYLCASSLLTGGDRNEQFFGPGTRLTVL.

The count of this clone is one. V is TRBV19 and J is TRBJ1-5; no clear D gene. Germline loops: CDR1 LNHDA, CDR2 SQIVND (reference sequence). V was cut by 3 bases and J by 3 bases, with 6 bases left in between. The CDR3 has 13 residues. CDR3 sequence reads: CASSIGVNQPQHF. DNA of the CDR3: TGTGCCAGTAGTATTGGAGTCAATCAGCCCCAGCATTTT.

The chain has TRBV2 and TRBJ1-5, with a possible D match to TRBD1 (5 bases). CDR3 size: 16 residues. CDR1 and CDR2 from the germline V gene are SNHLY and FYNNEI. The germline V and J ends were trimmed by 2 bases and 5 bases, with 16 bases remaining between them. CDR3 region: CASSEQPTGWDQPQHF. The CDR3 DNA reads as TGTGCCAGCAGTGAACAGCCCACAGGATGGGATCAGCCCCAGCATTTT. The full variable domain, rest sourced from reference TRBV2 and TRBJ1-5, is EPEVTQTPSHQVTQMGQEVILRCVPISNHLYFYWYRQILGQKVEFLVSFYNNEISEKSEIFDDQFSVERPDGSNFTLKIRSTKLEDSAMYFCASSEQPTGWDQPQHFGDGTRLSIL.

This CDR3 reads CAWGEKGGYEQYF. The CDR3, as DNA: TGTGCCTGGGGGGAGAAAGGGGGCTACGAGCAGTACTTC. V usage is TRBV30 and J usage is TRBJ2-7, with D perhaps matching TRBD1 (6 bases). CDR1 GTSNPN and CDR2 SVGIG come from the germline V gene (reference sequence). Trimming took 5 bases from V and 3 from J, leaving 14 bases between them. The CDR3 covers 13 residues.

This clone was seen a few times. The chain links TRBV5-3 to TRBJ2-7; maybe TRBD1 (6 bases). TRBV5-3 counts as an open reading frame of uncertain function. The V end lost 3 bases, the J end lost 4 bases, and 17 bases lay between the germline ends. CDR3 length: 15 amino acids. The CDR3 spells CARSSSGQKKYEQYF. CDR3 bases: TGTGCCAGAAGCTCCTCAGGACAGAAGAAGTACGAGCAGTACTTC.

Here the CDR3 reads CASSQGDSTEAFF. CDR3 nucleotides: TGTGCCAGCTCACAGGGGGATAGCACTGAAGCTTTCTTT. The chain combines TRBV6-5 with TRBJ1-1, with 8 bases matching TRBD1. J gave up 4 bases and V 8 bases, and 6 bases lay outside the gene matches. The CDR3 loop spans 13 amino acids. Germline V gene data show CDR1 as MNHEY and CDR2 as SVGAGI.

The chain couples TRBV27 to TRBJ2-1; D gene unclear. This CDR3 region has 14 residues. Germline V gene sequence: CDR1 MNHEY, CDR2 SMNVEV (reference sequence). Trimming stripped 3 bases from V and 6 bases from J, with 12 bases between. The CDR3: CASSLGQAPNEQFF. The CDR3 DNA reads TGTGCCAGCAGTTTGGGCCAGGCCCCCAATGAGCAGTTCTTC.

This clone was detected only once. V and J are TRBV2 and TRBJ2-3; 9 bases are shared with TRBD2. The CDR3 runs 16 residues. J lost 3 bases, V lost 9 bases, and 13 bases had no gene match. CDR1 SNHLY and CDR2 FYNNEI come from the germline V gene. The CDR3 DNA is TGTGCCAGTACTCTGAGGGGACTAGCAAGAACAGATACGCAGTATTTT. This sequence encodes CASTLRGLARTDTQYF.

V gene TRBV5-1 combines with J gene TRBJ1-6; D gene uncertain. Trimming left V 2 bases short and J 4 bases short, with 7 bases between. The CDR3 is 14 residues long. Germline V gene lookup returns CDR1 SGHRS and CDR2 YFSETQ. The DNA of the CDR3 is TGCGCCAGCAGCTTCAACAATTATAATTCACCCCTCCACTTT. The encoded protein is CASSFNNYNSPLHF. Complete variable domain (other parts from reference TRBV5-1 and TRBJ1-6): KAGVTQTPRYLIKTRGQQVTLSCSPISGHRSVSWYQQTPGQGLQFLFEYFSETQRNKGNFPGRFSGRQFSNSRSEMNVSTLELGDSALYLCASSFNNYNSPLHFGNGTRLTVT.

This clone was found once. This chain uses TRBV5-1 with TRBJ1-3, with D hard to call. V was trimmed by 0 bases and J by 0 bases, leaving 7 bases between them. The CDR3 is made up of 15 amino acids. The germline V gene encodes CDR1 SGHRS and CDR2 YFSETQ. The CDR3 DNA reads TGCGCCAGCAGCTTGGACAGTGCCTCTGGAAACACCATATATTTT. This codes for CASSLDSASGNTIYF.

The CDR3 DNA reads TGTGCCACCAGTGATAGTGGGGGGACTAACACCGGGGAGCTGTTTTTT. Encoded protein: CATSDSGGTNTGELFF. J is TRBJ2-2 and V is TRBV24-1; a weak D match, TRBD2 (6 bases). The CDR3 runs 16 residues. V was pared by 3 bases and J by 2 bases, with 12 bases between. CDR1 is KGHDR, CDR2 SFDVKD, per germline.

CDR3 sequence reads: CASSWDRGDTGELFF. The DNA for the CDR3 is TGTGCCAGCAGCTGGGACAGGGGTGACACCGGGGAGCTGTTTTTT. The V gene is TRBV5-8, the J gene TRBJ2-2; 10 bases match TRBD1. CDR1 is SGHTS and CDR2 is YDEGEE in the germline V gene. V dropped 3 bases and J dropped 3; count of bases not matched to a gene: 2. The CDR3 totals 15 residues.